This note documents a single T cell receptor beta chain sequence. Its antigen remains unidentified. The data stem from a study of PD-1 blockade in classical Hodgkin lymphoma. Overall study results and limits: Newly diagnosed patients had baseline TCR diversity that was reportedly lower than that of healthy donors. Patients who responded completely had about the same baseline diversity as newly diagnosed patients. Significantly greater TCR diversity emerged by C4D1 in CD4+ cells but not CD8+ cells.

This CDR3 is built from 14 residues. Germline CDR1 is SGHTA and CDR2 is FQGTGA. V dropped 4 bases and J dropped 5; count of bases not matched to a gene: 5. Here immunoSEQ multiplex PCR was the method, and the copy in TCRdb shows in-frame clones only, minus some. The sample gives 39,000 or so clones, approximately 86% of which show up once; roughly 6% is in the top ten. Exposure to brentuximab vedotin varied, and each patient had relapsed following autologous stem cell transplantation. The sample was peripheral blood mononuclear cells (PBMCs), taken before the second cycle of nivolumab. The J gene is TRBJ2-3, the V gene TRBV7-3; the match to TRBD1 covers 8 bases. This TCR derives from a human donor with classical Hodgkin lymphoma. The CDR3 protein is CASSSLTGGDTQYF. The CDR3 nucleotides read TGTGCCAGCAGCTCATTAACAGGGGGAGATACGCAGTATTTT.